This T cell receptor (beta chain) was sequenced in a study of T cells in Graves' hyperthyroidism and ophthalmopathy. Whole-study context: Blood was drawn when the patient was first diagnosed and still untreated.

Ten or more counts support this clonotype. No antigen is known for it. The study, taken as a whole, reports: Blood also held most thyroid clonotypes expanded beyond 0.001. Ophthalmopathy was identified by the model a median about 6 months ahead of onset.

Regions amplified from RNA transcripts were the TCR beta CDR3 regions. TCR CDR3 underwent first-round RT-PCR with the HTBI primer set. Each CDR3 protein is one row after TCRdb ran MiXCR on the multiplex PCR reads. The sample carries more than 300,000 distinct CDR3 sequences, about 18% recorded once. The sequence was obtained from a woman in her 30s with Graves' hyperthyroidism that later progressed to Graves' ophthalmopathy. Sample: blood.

The DNA of the CDR3 is TGTGCCAGCAGTTACAACAGGGGGCGAGAAAAACTGTTTTTT. Translating it yields CASSYNRGREKLFF. The J gene is TRBJ1-4, the V gene TRBV6-6; 9 nucleotides match TRBD1. In germline, CDR1 is MNHNY, CDR2 SVGAGI (reference sequence). CDR3 length: 14 amino acids. Trimming took 2 bases from V and 8 from J; bases not matched to a gene: 3.